The 28 T cell receptor beta chains in this list originate from one sample, sequenced in a study of read filtering for tumor transcriptome and immune sequencing. Molecular barcoded adaptors covering alpha/delta and beta/gamma chains were used on 400 ng RNA. MiXCR, run by TCRdb on the reads, gives a single entry per CDR3 protein. Of around 48,000 distinct CDR3 sequences listed, approximately 18% are singletons. The source material was a population of CD138-negative cells sorted from bone marrow. All receptors come from a donor aged 40 or older with multiple myeloma.

This clonotype occurred many times. This chain uses TRBV5-5 with TRBJ2-1; TRBD2 is a possible D gene (6 bases). This CDR3 is built from 15 residues. The V end was cut by 3 bases, the J end by 5 bases, with 15 bases between. Germline CDR1 is SGHKS and CDR2 is YYEKEE (reference sequence). This CDR3 is CASSWGGRGNNEQFF. CDR3 nucleotide sequence: TGTGCCAGCAGCTGGGGAGGAAGAGGAAACAATGAGCAGTTCTTC. Drawing the rest from reference TRBV5-5 and TRBJ2-1, the complete variable domain is DAGVTQSPTHLIKTRGQQVTLRCSPISGHKSVSWYQQVLGQGPQFIFQYYEKEERGRGNFPDRFSARQFPNYSSELNVNALLLGDSALYLCASSWGGRGNNEQFFGPGTRLTVL.

This clonotype appeared many times. This chain links TRBV11-2 with TRBJ2-1, with D possibly being TRBD2 (5 bases). Trimming cost V 5 bases and J 9 bases, with 14 bases left between them. The CDR3 is 13 residues long. CDR1 SGHAT and CDR2 FQNNGV come from the germline V gene. The DNA for the CDR3 is TGTGCCAGCAGCCTAGTTAGCCGGGGTGAGCAGTTCTTC. Protein: CASSLVSRGEQFF.

The sample holds one count of this clonotype. A read error may produce the germline difference seen at one junction end. This chain links TRBV20-1 with TRBJ1-1; 11 bases match TRBD1. The CDR3 is 16 amino acids. The germline V gene has CDR1 DFQATT and CDR2 SNEGSKA (reference sequence). CDR3 nucleotide sequence: TGCAGCGCTAGTAAGGGACAGGGGGTGTCATGGGATGAAGCTTTCTTT. The encoded protein is CSASKGQGVSWDEAFF.

The gene calls are TRBV3-1 and TRBJ1-1, with D unclear. V shed 4 bases and J shed 3 bases, with 9 bases lying between them. This CDR3 comprises 13 residues. Germline V gene data show CDR1 as LGHDT and CDR2 as YNNKEL (reference sequence). The CDR3 loop reads CASSRSRDTEAFF. The DNA of the CDR3 is TGTGCCAGCAGCCGGAGTAGGGACACTGAAGCTTTCTTT.

As regards this clonotype: This may come from a read error, since a much larger clone is one base off. The chain joins TRBV7-9 to TRBJ2-7, with TRBD2 matching 14 bases. The V gene's germline CDR1 is SEHNR and CDR2 FQNEAQ (reference sequence). CDR3 size: 17 residues. V shed 7 bases and J 2 bases; nucleotides not matched to a gene: 10. DNA for the CDR3: TGTGCCAGCATCTTCGTCGGACTAGCGGGGGGAGCCTACGAGCAGTACTTC. Translation: CASIFVGLAGGAYEQYF.

This clonotype showed up many times. This chain joins TRBV27 and TRBJ2-1, with D perhaps TRBD2 (6 bases). Trimming removed 7 bases at V and 7 bases at J, with 26 bases between. The CDR3 totals 17 residues. The germline CDR1 and CDR2 sequences are MNHEY and SMNVEV (reference sequence). The CDR3 is CASIREFGREGYNEQFF. Here the CDR3 DNA reads TGTGCCAGCATTAGGGAATTTGGGCGGGAAGGTTATAATGAGCAGTTCTTC.

A few counts support this clonotype. This chain links TRBV2 with TRBJ2-7; 11 positions match TRBD2. The germline CDR1 and CDR2 sequences are SNHLY and FYNNEI. Trimming removed 5 bases from V and 1 base from J; junction bases left unmatched: 7. The CDR3 totals 16 residues. For the CDR3, the DNA is TGTGCCAGCAGTCTCCCGGGACTAGCGGAGTCCTACGAGCAGTACTTC. It yields the protein CASSLPGLAESYEQYF.

In the case of this clonotype: A read error likely explains this, since a far larger clone differs by one base. CDR3 residues: CASSASEGGAYNEQYF. CDR3 bases: TGTGCCAGCAGCGCCTCCGAGGGGGGGGCCTACAATGAGCAGTACTTC. The chain combines TRBV5-6 with TRBJ2-7, with D maybe TRBD2 (7 bases). The CDR3 extends over 16 amino acids. Per germline, CDR1 SGHDT and CDR2 YYEEEE. Trimming cost V 4 bases and J 7 bases, with 24 bases left between them.

This clonotype was observed at least ten times. The chain uses TRBV18 and TRBJ1-1, with 11 nucleotides matching TRBD1. V trimming: 2 bases; J trimming: 1 base; junction bases outside the gene matches: 0. This CDR3 region has 15 residues. The germline gives CDR1 KGHSH, CDR2 LQKENI. The CDR3 protein is CASSPGTGGNTEAFF. The CDR3 DNA sequence: TGTGCCAGCTCACCAGGGACAGGGGGGAACACTGAAGCTTTCTTT.

The gene calls are TRBV5-1 and TRBJ2-1; TRBD1 aligns across 8 bases. This CDR3 has 15 residues. J was trimmed by 8 bases and V by 3 bases; bases with no gene match: 10. CDR1 is SGHRS, CDR2 YFSETQ, per germline. CDR3 sequence: CASSWGRQGYYEQFF. Here the CDR3 DNA reads TGCGCCAGCAGCTGGGGTCGACAGGGGTACTATGAGCAGTTCTTC.

This clonotype was seen many times. V usage is TRBV29-1 and J usage is TRBJ1-1; D is ambiguous. V was pared by 7 bases and J by 1 base, with 10 bases between. The CDR3 extends over 12 amino acids. Germline values: CDR1 SQVTM, CDR2 ANQGSEA. The CDR3 nucleotides read TGCAGCGGAATGAGGAGGAACACTGAAGCTTTCTTT. As protein: CSGMRRNTEAFF.

The chain recombines TRBV2 with TRBJ2-1; TRBD2 matches at 9 bases. After removal of 6 bases from V and 10 bases from J, the junction contained 13 bases not matched to a gene. This CDR3 is 15 amino acids long. Germline CDR1 and CDR2: SNHLY and FYNNEI. In DNA, the CDR3 is TGTGCCAGCAGCGGTATGGGCGGGAGGGCCCGGGAGCAGTTCTTC. Translating it yields CASSGMGGRAREQFF. Looking up the rest from reference TRBV2 and TRBJ2-1 gives the full variable domain: EPEVTQTPSHQVTQMGQEVILRCVPISNHLYFYWYRQILGQKVEFLVSFYNNEISEKSEIFDDQFSVERPDGSNFTLKIRSTKLEDSAMYFCASSGMGGRAREQFFGPGTRLTVL.

Only a few counts were recorded for this clonotype. The chain has TRBV5-4 and TRBJ1-1, with D tentatively TRBD1 (5 bases). Germline V gives CDR1 SGHNT, CDR2 YYREEE (reference sequence). Deletions cut 4 bases from V and 1 base from J, with 11 bases between. CDR3 length equals 14 residues. CDR3 amino acids: CASSLGQRNTEAFF. The CDR3 coding sequence is TGTGCCAGCAGCCTAGGACAAAGGAACACTGAAGCTTTCTTT.

This clonotype appeared many times. The chain recombines TRBV12-3 or TRBV12-4 with TRBJ1-5, with D possibly being TRBD1 (6 bases). V was clipped by 6 bases and J by 7 bases, with 16 bases between them. CDR3 length: 14 residues. The DNA of the CDR3 is TGTGCCAGCAGCCTAACAGGGAGTAGGCAGCCCCAGCATTTT. This sequence encodes CASSLTGSRQPQHF.

The chain carries TRBV7-2 and TRBJ2-3; D unclear. The CDR3 is 12 residues long. Trimming removed 3 bases from V and 5 bases from J, with 6 bases in between. The V gene's germline CDR1 is SGHTA and CDR2 FQGNSA. The chain's CDR3 is CASSLARDTQYF. The CDR3 region has the DNA TGTGCCAGCAGCTTGGCGCGAGATACGCAGTATTTT.

This clonotype was seen many times. This chain uses TRBV28 with TRBJ2-7, with 10 bases identical to TRBD1. The CDR3 sequence is 16 residues long. Germline CDR1 MDHEN, CDR2 SYDVKM. With 0 bases clipped from V and 2 bases from J, the junction kept 4 bases outside the gene matches. Written as DNA, the CDR3 is TGTGCCAGCAGTTTATGGGACAGGGGGAGGACCTACGAGCAGTACTTC. Amino acid sequence: CASSLWDRGRTYEQYF.

In the case of this clonotype: A much bigger clone sits one base away, suggesting this may be a read error. The chain has TRBV20-1 and TRBJ2-5, with a weak D call TRBD2 (6 bases). The V end was cut by 6 bases, the J end by 5 bases, with 22 bases between. Germline V CDR1 and CDR2: DFQATT, SNEGSKA (reference sequence). The CDR3 is 15 amino acids. The CDR3 DNA follows: TGCAGTGCGCCGCGGACTATCGGGATAGCGGAGACCCAGTACTTC. Its protein is CSAPRTIGIAETQYF.

This clonotype was counted ten times or more. J is TRBJ1-1 and V is TRBV14; no definite D call. This CDR3 is built from 13 residues. The V and J ends lost 0 bases and 10 bases respectively, with 12 bases between them. From germline, CDR1 is SGHDN and CDR2 FVKESK. The CDR3 nucleotides read TGTGCCAGCAGCCAAGATCTGTGGACCGTAGCTTTCTTT. Translated: CASSQDLWTVAFF.

This clonotype appeared many times. The chain couples TRBV9 to TRBJ2-3; TRBD1 aligns across 12 bases. V lost 4 bases, J lost 4 bases, and 4 bases stayed unmatched. Germline V CDR1 and CDR2: SGDLS, YYNGEE. The CDR3 length is 15 residues. CDR3: CASSSGTGGSDTQYF. The CDR3 nucleotides read TGTGCCAGCAGCTCCGGGACAGGGGGCTCAGATACGCAGTATTTT.

This clonotype was counted ten times or more. V is TRBV2 and J is TRBJ1-1, with unresolved D. This CDR3 spans 13 amino acids. Trimming took off 2 bases at V and 1 base at J, with 5 bases between the two ends. Per the germline V gene, CDR1 is SNHLY and CDR2 is FYNNEI. The CDR3 protein is CASSEQKNTEAFF. In nucleotides, the CDR3 is TGTGCCAGCAGTGAACAGAAGAACACTGAAGCTTTCTTT.

This clonotype was seen many times. CDR3 loop: CASSPTFWGAGAQETQYF. Written as DNA, the CDR3 is TGTGCCAGTAGTCCGACCTTTTGGGGAGCGGGAGCGCAAGAGACCCAGTACTTC. The chain couples TRBV19 to TRBJ2-5; 8 bases are a match to TRBD2. The V and J ends lost 5 bases and 2 bases, in that order; junction bases with no gene match: 16. Germline-derived CDR1 and CDR2 are LNHDA and SQIVND (reference sequence). This CDR3 comprises 18 residues. The full variable domain, with the rest looked up from reference TRBV19 and TRBJ2-5, is DGGITQSPKYLFRKEGQNVTLSCEQNLNHDAMYWYRQDPGQGLRLIYYSQIVNDFQKGDIAEGYSVSREKKESFPLTVTSAQKNPTAFYLCASSPTFWGAGAQETQYFGPGTRLLVL.

This clonotype was counted at least ten times. The rearrangement joins TRBV6-2 or TRBV6-3 to TRBJ2-5; D is unclear. This CDR3 comprises 11 residues. Germline CDR1 is MNHEY and CDR2 is SVGEGT. The V end lost 6 bases, the J end lost 3 bases, and 5 bases lay between the germline ends. CDR3 loop: CASSLEETQYF. For the CDR3, the DNA is TGTGCCAGCAGCTTAGAAGAGACCCAGTACTTC.

As concerns this clonotype: This is likely an artifact of a read error, given a far larger clone one base away. The rearrangement uses TRBV4-2 and TRBJ2-1; no definite D call. Germline V CDR1 and CDR2: LGHNA, YNFKEQ. The CDR3 extends over 13 amino acids. The CDR3 DNA sequence: TGCGCCAGCAGCCTTCGGCCCGAGAATGGGCAGTTCTTC. Residues: CASSLRPENGQFF.

The chain employs TRBV20-1 and TRBJ2-5; 10 bases fit TRBD1. The CDR3 is 13 residues long. Germline V gene data show CDR1 as DFQATT and CDR2 as SNEGSKA (reference sequence). Trimming cost V 3 bases and J 4 bases; bases outside gene matches: 2. The CDR3 DNA follows: TGCAGTGCTAGGACAGGGGGCTTAGAGACCCAGTACTTC. Translation gives CSARTGGLETQYF.

This clonotype was observed at least ten times. The V gene is TRBV5-5, the J gene TRBJ2-6, with TRBD1 matching 7 bases. Germline assignment: CDR1 SGHKS and CDR2 YYEKEE (reference sequence). CDR3 size: 16 residues. V lost 1 base and J lost 2; bases outside the gene matches: 3. The CDR3 DNA reads TGTGCCAGCAGCTTGAAAGGGGGCGCTGGGGCCAACGTCCTGACTTTC. Translated, it gives CASSLKGGAGANVLTF.

To note about this clonotype: This may be a read error, as it is one base from a much larger clone. The chain is built from TRBV29-1 and TRBJ2-1, with D unclear. Germline V gives CDR1 SQVTM, CDR2 ANQGSEA. CDR3 size: 15 residues. The CDR3 spells CNVNTDKSSYNEQFF. CDR3 sequence (DNA): TGCAACGTCAATACAGACAAGAGCTCCTACAATGAGCAGTTCTTC.

This clonotype was recorded many times. The chain combines TRBV19 with TRBJ2-1, with a possible D match to TRBD2 (5 bases). The CDR3 has 14 residues. The V end lost 6 bases, the J end lost 5 bases, and 14 bases lay between the germline ends. Germline lookup yields CDR1 LNHDA and CDR2 SQIVND (reference sequence). This chain's CDR3 is CASRDVGANNEQFF. DNA of the CDR3: TGTGCCAGTAGGGATGTGGGAGCCAACAATGAGCAGTTCTTC.

This clonotype was seen at least ten times. The chain couples TRBV7-2 to TRBJ2-2; maybe TRBD1 (5 bases). The CDR3 extends over 14 amino acids. V was shortened by 5 bases and J by 5 bases, with 12 bases between the two germline ends. Germline assignment: CDR1 SGHTA and CDR2 FQGNSA. CDR3 region: CASSLTRQTGELFF. The CDR3 DNA sequence: TGTGCCAGCAGCCTAACGAGACAGACCGGGGAGCTGTTTTTT. The full variable domain, completed using reference TRBV7-2 and TRBJ2-2, is GAGVSQSPSNKVTEKGKDVELRCDPISGHTALYWYRQSLGQGLEFLIYFQGNSAPDKSGLPSDRFSAERTGGSVSTLTIQRTQQEDSAVYLCASSLTRQTGELFFGEGSRLTVL.